This passage covers 26 T cell receptor beta chains from one sample sequenced in a study of blood T cells in healthy people across ages. The use of a sample-barcoded 5' primer and a J-beta primer mix characterized a second PCR of about 7 to 12 cycles. TCRdb fed the 5' RACE reads into MiXCR, producing one record per CDR3 protein. The profile shows nearly 800,000 distinct CDR3 sequences, more than 20% of them singletons. The sample was also linked to a second study, of T cells of mothers and their children.

Specimen: blood. These TCRs come from a boy younger than 18 in good health.

This clonotype turned up a few times. J is TRBJ2-2 and V is TRBV29-1; weak D call: TRBD1 (6 bases). Trimming left V 3 bases short and J 3 bases short, with 11 bases between. CDR1 and CDR2 (germline): SQVTM, ANQGSEA. The CDR3 spans 14 residues. The CDR3 DNA sequence: TGCAGCGTTGACCAGGGGTCGGACACCGGGGAGCTGTTTTTT. Amino acids: CSVDQGSDTGELFF.

The chain has TRBV2 and TRBJ2-5; TRBD1 might be the D (5 bases). Germline values: CDR1 SNHLY, CDR2 FYNNEI. Trimming stripped 2 bases from V and 1 base from J, with 11 bases between. The CDR3 sequence is 15 residues long. DNA for the CDR3: TGTGCCAGCAGTGAAAGGGGCCCCATCCAAGAGACCCAGTACTTC. This translates into CASSERGPIQETQYF. Supplemented by reference TRBV2 and TRBJ2-5, the full variable domain reads EPEVTQTPSHQVTQMGQEVILRCVPISNHLYFYWYRQILGQKVEFLVSFYNNEISEKSEIFDDQFSVERPDGSNFTLKIRSTKLEDSAMYFCASSERGPIQETQYFGPGTRLLVL.

The rearrangement joins TRBV18 to TRBJ1-4, with a tentative D call TRBD1 (6 bases). The V end lost 0 bases, the J end lost 8 bases, and 10 bases lay between the germline ends. The CDR3 loop spans 14 amino acids. Per germline, CDR1 KGHSH and CDR2 LQKENI. The CDR3 coding sequence is TGTGCCAGCTCACCACCATCAGGGGACGAAAAACTGTTTTTT. As protein: CASSPPSGDEKLFF.

The V and J genes are TRBV29-1 and TRBJ2-2, with D maybe TRBD2 (5 bases). V was pared by 3 bases and J by 0 bases, with 11 bases between. CDR1 is SQVTM and CDR2 is ANQGSEA in the germline V gene. The CDR3 loop spans 15 amino acids. The CDR3, as DNA: TGCAGCGTTGAGAGCGGTTACGCGAACACCGGGGAGCTGTTTTTT. Translating it yields CSVESGYANTGELFF.

V is TRBV18 and J is TRBJ2-6; TRBD1 matches 7 bases. Trimming took 2 bases from V and 1 from J; bases not matched to a gene: 8. The CDR3 contains 18 residues. From germline, CDR1 is KGHSH and CDR2 LQKENI. The DNA of the CDR3 is TGTGCCAGCTCACCAACACCCGGGACAGATTCTGGGGCCAACGTCCTGACTTTC. Translated, it gives CASSPTPGTDSGANVLTF.

The chain joins TRBV20-1 to TRBJ2-5; D not certain. The CDR3 sequence is 12 residues long. The germline gives CDR1 DFQATT, CDR2 SNEGSKA (reference sequence). Deletions cut 6 bases from V and 2 bases from J, with 10 bases between. As DNA, the CDR3 is TGCAGTGCCGTAGTGGAGCAAGAGACCCAGTACTTC. Residues: CSAVVEQETQYF.

The table lists this clonotype with a few counts. At one of its ends the junction is not consistent with the germline gene, which may arise from a read error. V is TRBV28 and J is TRBJ2-5; tentative D call: TRBD2 (5 bases). The germline V gene has CDR1 MDHEN and CDR2 SYDVKM. The CDR3 spans 12 residues. CDR3 nucleotides: TGTGCCAGCAGTTTCAAGTTGGACTTCCCTGAGTTC. Amino acid sequence: CASSFKLDFPEF.

This clonotype has just a few counts. This sequence joins TRBV6-2 or TRBV6-3 and TRBJ1-6; D unclear. From germline, CDR1 is MNHEY and CDR2 SVGEGT. V was cut by 8 bases and J by 10 bases, with 18 bases left in between. The CDR3 totals 14 residues. The CDR3 DNA reads as TGTGCCAGCGATCCCGATAGGGAGGGCTCACCCCTCCACTTT. This gives the protein CASDPDREGSPLHF.

The chain is built from TRBV12-3 or TRBV12-4 and TRBJ1-5; no reliable D call. The CDR3 runs 15 residues. V was trimmed by 2 bases and J by 7 bases, leaving 15 bases between them. CDR3 residues: CASSLSRGKGQPQHF. The CDR3 DNA reads as TGTGCCAGCAGTTTATCCCGAGGCAAAGGGCAGCCCCAGCATTTT.

This clonotype came up a few times. J is TRBJ2-1 and V is TRBV7-9, with 9 bases fitting TRBD2. With 6 bases clipped from V and 0 bases from J, the junction kept 6 bases outside the gene matches. Germline loops: CDR1 SEHNR, CDR2 FQNEAQ (reference sequence). This CDR3 spans 16 amino acids. In DNA form, the CDR3 reads TGTGCCAGCAGGCCGACGACTAGCGGCTCCTACAATGAGCAGTTCTTC. Residues: CASRPTTSGSYNEQFF.

This chain joins TRBV12-3 or TRBV12-4 and TRBJ1-4, with D possibly being TRBD1 (6 bases). The CDR3 totals 14 residues. Trimming cost V 7 bases and J 5 bases, with 14 bases left between them. CDR3 bases: TGTGCCAGCAACAACAGGGAAGCGAATGAAAAACTGTTTTTT. Translating it yields CASNNREANEKLFF.

Only a few counts were recorded for this clonotype. The CDR3, as DNA: TGTGCCAGCAGCCACGGGGTTACGTCCGGCAATCAGCCCCAGCATTTT. Its translation is CASSHGVTSGNQPQHF. The J gene is TRBJ1-5, the V gene TRBV3-1; no definite D call. Germline CDR1 LGHDT, CDR2 YNNKEL (reference sequence). This CDR3 contains 16 residues. With 3 bases removed from V and 2 bases from J, the gap between germline ends came to 14 bases.

The chain has TRBV27 and TRBJ2-7; weak D call: TRBD1 (7 bases). Between the trimmed V and J ends, which lost 4 bases and 4 bases, there was a span of 17 bases. From germline, CDR1 is MNHEY and CDR2 SMNVEV (reference sequence). This CDR3 contains 15 residues. CDR3 protein: CASSSRQGGIYEQYF. Written as DNA, the CDR3 is TGTGCCAGCAGTTCCCGACAGGGAGGAATATACGAGCAGTACTTC.

The table lists this clonotype with a few counts. The V call is TRBV5-1, the J call TRBJ2-1; D gene unclear. V gave up 5 bases and J gave up 0 bases, with 12 bases separating them. Germline lookup yields CDR1 SGHRS and CDR2 YFSETQ. The CDR3 is made up of 15 amino acids. CDR3 loop: CASRGARSSYNEQFF. The DNA of the CDR3 is TGCGCCAGCAGAGGCGCTAGATCCTCCTACAATGAGCAGTTCTTC.

A single count supports this clonotype. The V and J genes are TRBV14 and TRBJ2-1; TRBD2 is a possible D gene (6 bases). The V and J ends lost 4 bases and 9 bases respectively, with 16 bases between them. Germline V lookup: CDR1 SGHDN, CDR2 FVKESK. This CDR3 has 14 amino acids. Written as DNA, the CDR3 is TGTGCCAGCAGCCCCTGGGAGGATAAGGGTGAGCAGTTCTTC. Residues: CASSPWEDKGEQFF.

The chain has TRBV5-5 and TRBJ2-7; D might be TRBD1 (5 bases). The CDR3 has 14 amino acids. V was pared by 0 bases and J by 4 bases, with 11 bases between. CDR1 and CDR2 from the germline V gene are SGHKS and YYEKEE (reference sequence). CDR3 DNA sequence: TGTGCCAGCAGCTTGGGCGCAGGGCAGTACGAGCAGTACTTC. Its translation: CASSLGAGQYEQYF.

The chain has TRBV29-1 and TRBJ1-4, with 7 bases identical to TRBD1. This CDR3 spans 15 amino acids. Looked up from germline, CDR1 is SQVTM and CDR2 is ANQGSEA. With 6 bases clipped from V and 4 bases from J, the junction kept 11 bases outside the gene matches. The CDR3, as DNA: TGCAGCGTCCTCCTGGGACAGAGCTATAATGAAAAACTGTTTTTT. It is translated as CSVLLGQSYNEKLFF. The full variable domain, rest sourced from reference TRBV29-1 and TRBJ1-4, is SAVISQKPSRDICQRGTSLTIQCQVDSQVTMMFWYRQQPGQSLTLIATANQGSEATYESGFVIDKFPISRPNLTFSTLTVSNMSPEDSSIYLCSVLLGQSYNEKLFFGSGTQLSVL.

This clonotype has only a few counts. This chain connects TRBV20-1 to TRBJ2-5, with D possibly TRBD1 on 5 matching bases. Matching the DNA end better, TRBJ2-1 makes the J call doubtful. There are 13 residues in the CDR3. In germline, CDR1 is DFQATT, CDR2 SNEGSKA (reference sequence). For the CDR3, the DNA is TGCAGTGCTAGAGTTAGGACACAATATGAGCAGTTCTTC. It encodes CSARVRTQYEQFF.

The J gene is TRBJ2-7, the V gene TRBV18; unclear D gene. CDR1 and CDR2 (germline): KGHSH, LQKENI. CDR3 size: 14 residues. V was cut by 4 bases and J by 4 bases, with 14 bases left in between. The CDR3 coding sequence is TGTGCCAGCTCACGGGCGTCAACTAAATACGAGCAGTACTTC. It is translated as CASSRASTKYEQYF.

There are many counts of this clonotype. The chain recombines TRBV12-3 or TRBV12-4 with TRBJ1-4; D is possibly TRBD1 (5 bases). CDR3 size: 18 residues. Trimming left V 3 bases short and J 4 bases short, with 21 bases between. CDR3 DNA: TGTGCCAGCAGTTTTTCTAGCCCGGGGCAGGAGATTAATGAAAAACTGTTTTTT. It encodes CASSFSSPGQEINEKLFF.

In its sample, this clonotype was seen a few times. This chain links TRBV27 with TRBJ1-1; no clear D gene. V shed 5 bases and J shed 0 bases, with 13 bases lying between them. The V gene's germline CDR1 is MNHEY and CDR2 SMNVEV (reference sequence). The CDR3 totals 15 residues. The CDR3 here is CASSGLTKVNTEAFF. DNA for the CDR3: TGTGCCAGCAGTGGACTGACGAAAGTGAACACTGAAGCTTTCTTT.

The J gene is TRBJ2-2, the V gene TRBV2, with TRBD1 identical over 9 bases. CDR1 and CDR2 from the germline V gene are SNHLY and FYNNEI. The CDR3 totals 15 residues. Trimming removed 6 bases from V and 7 bases from J; junction bases left unmatched: 9. CDR3 nucleotide sequence: TGTGCCAGCAGCCCCGGACAGGGGCGAGGCGGGGAGCTGTTTTTT. It codes for CASSPGQGRGGELFF.

This clonotype was observed a few times. The CDR3 spells CASSLALGGLGYEQYF. CDR3 in DNA: TGTGCCAGCAGCTTAGCGCTTGGGGGACTCGGCTACGAGCAGTACTTC. The chain is built from TRBV7-9 and TRBJ2-7, with D perhaps TRBD2 (6 bases). V was shortened by 0 bases and J by 3 bases, with 15 bases between the two germline ends. CDR1 is SEHNR and CDR2 is FQNEAQ in the germline V gene (reference sequence). This CDR3 region has 16 residues.

The chain uses TRBV7-2 and TRBJ1-2; D ambiguous. This CDR3 is built from 14 residues. Germline V gene data show CDR1 as SGHTA and CDR2 as FQGNSA. V was clipped by 6 bases and J by 4 bases, with 15 bases between them. The CDR3 DNA reads as TGTGCCAGCAGACCGACCGGACGGGGCTATGGCTACACCTTC. Amino acids: CASRPTGRGYGYTF.

This clonotype came up many times. The chain recombines TRBV27 with TRBJ1-6; 8 bases are a match to TRBD1. The CDR3 is 15 amino acids. The V segment lost 4 bases and the J segment 6 bases; nucleotides outside the gene matches: 5. Germline assignment: CDR1 MNHEY and CDR2 SMNVEV (reference sequence). The CDR3 DNA follows: TGTGCCAGCAGTTCGGACAGGGCGGGTAATTCACCCCTCCACTTT. Translation: CASSSDRAGNSPLHF.

The rearrangement joins TRBV5-1 to TRBJ1-2, with D perhaps matching TRBD1 (6 bases). The CDR3 covers 13 residues. Per the germline V gene, CDR1 is SGHRS and CDR2 is YFSETQ. V shed 5 bases and J shed 8 bases, with 16 bases lying between them. The CDR3 loop reads CASRSDSLGGYTF. The CDR3 DNA sequence: TGCGCCAGCAGGTCGGACAGCCTCGGGGGCTACACCTTC.